This TCR beta chain was retrieved from a study of cytomegalovirus exposure and HLA in healthy donors. In the case of this clone: Its antigen is not identified.

In the PCR, 60 Vbeta and 13 Jbeta primers were used. Sequencing was performed with immunoSEQ multiplex PCR; in TCRdb, only in-frame clones are kept and a portion is missing. The sample has roughly 100,000 clones; around 80% are singletons. Study-level findings and limits: What a later analysis reportedly showed was that an Asian-associated ancestry cluster had fewer N-insertions than the approximately 700-donor mean. A missense DCLRE1C variant was associated with V- and J-gene trimming of TCR beta chains in a later analysis, and an independent cohort replicated the association. In a later analysis, HLA-associated beta chains showed higher expansion and lower generation probabilities than comparable chains.

From germline, CDR1 is SGDLS and CDR2 YYNGEE. The CDR3 has 16 amino acids. The V segment lost 0 bases and the J segment 3 bases; nucleotides outside the gene matches: 6. V usage is TRBV9 and J usage is TRBJ2-7; 10 nucleotides agree with TRBD1. Specimen: PBMCs. The sequence was collected from a man aged 40-49 years in good health and CMV-seronegative. CDR3 protein: CASSVEVGTGVYEQYF. CDR3 nucleotide sequence: TGTGCCAGCAGCGTAGAGGTGGGGACAGGGGTCTACGAGCAGTACTTC.